This TCR beta chain is drawn from a study of T cell responses to AZD1222 COVID-19 vaccine. Germline CDR1 is SGHVS and CDR2 is FQNEAQ. V dropped 5 bases and J dropped 2 bases, with 10 bases sitting between them. The length of the CDR3 is 14 residues. Of note for this clone: Its antigen is undetermined.

Only in-frame clones appear in the TCRdb table, and some are missing; sequencing was by immunoSEQ multiplex PCR. The sample yields 65,000 to 80,000 clones, just over 90% seen once. Findings of the study overall: Spike was spanned by vaccine-associated CD4 TCRs, which were dominant at 160-218 and 743-854.

The V gene is TRBV7-8, the J gene TRBJ1-5; D may be TRBD1 (5 bases). The material sequenced was peripheral blood, taken on day 0 of MenACWY control vaccination. The TCR originated in an adult in good health. CDR3 loop: CASSLGVGNQPQHF. CDR3 nucleotide sequence: TGTGCCAGCAGCCTAGGGGTAGGCAATCAGCCCCAGCATTTT.